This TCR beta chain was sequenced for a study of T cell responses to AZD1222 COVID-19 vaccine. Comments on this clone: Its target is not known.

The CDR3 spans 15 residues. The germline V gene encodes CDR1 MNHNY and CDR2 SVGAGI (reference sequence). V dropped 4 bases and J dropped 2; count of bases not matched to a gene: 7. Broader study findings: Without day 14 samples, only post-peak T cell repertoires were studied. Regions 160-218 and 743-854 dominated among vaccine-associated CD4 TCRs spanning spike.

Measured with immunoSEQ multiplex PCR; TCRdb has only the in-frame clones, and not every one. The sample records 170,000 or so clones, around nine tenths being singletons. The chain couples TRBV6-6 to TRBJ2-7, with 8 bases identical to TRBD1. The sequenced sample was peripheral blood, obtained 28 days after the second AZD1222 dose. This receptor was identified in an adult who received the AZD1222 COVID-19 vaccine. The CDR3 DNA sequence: TGTGCCAGCAGTTTATACCGGACAGGGACCTACGAGCAGTACTTC. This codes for CASSLYRTGTYEQYF.